A single sample gave rise to the 14 T cell receptor beta chains below, sequenced in a study of T cells in Graves' hyperthyroidism and ophthalmopathy. TCR beta CDR3 sequences were amplified from RNA transcripts. RT-PCR in the first round (using the HTBI primer set) targeted the TCR CDR3. TCRdb independently ran MiXCR on the multiplex PCR reads; one entry per CDR3 protein. The sample includes nearly 600,000 distinct CDR3 sequences, around 14% of them seen just once. The sequenced material came from blood. The receptors derive from a woman aged 25 to 39 with Graves' hyperthyroidism that later progressed to Graves' ophthalmopathy.

This clonotype was counted a few times. V is TRBV14 and J is TRBJ1-5; no clear D gene. V lost 0 bases, J lost 10 bases, and 10 bases lay in between. The CDR3 has 13 amino acids. Germline V gene sequence: CDR1 SGHDN, CDR2 FVKESK. The CDR3 sequence: CASSQDRSGPQHF. In DNA, the CDR3 is TGTGCCAGCAGCCAAGACAGGAGCGGCCCCCAGCATTTT.

This clonotype turned up a few times. This chain links TRBV20-1 with TRBJ1-2; D unresolved. Trimming took 6 bases from V and 1 from J, leaving 18 bases between them. The CDR3 has 15 amino acids. Germline CDR1 reads DFQATT; CDR2 reads SNEGSKA (reference sequence). The CDR3 spells CSAGQLPPLNYGYTF. The CDR3 nucleotides read TGCAGTGCAGGGCAGTTACCACCCCTTAACTATGGCTACACCTTC.

A remark on this clonotype: This could be a read error, since a much larger clone is one nucleotide away. The chain links TRBV29-1 to TRBJ2-2, with TRBD1 identical over 8 bases. This CDR3 is 15 amino acids long. CDR1 and CDR2 (germline): SQVTM, ANQGSEA. This CDR3 is CSVVGGQANTGEPFF. The CDR3 DNA reads TGCAGCGTTGTGGGGGGACAGGCTAACACCGGGGAGCCGTTTTTT.

This clonotype was detected many times. The chain links TRBV6-1 to TRBJ2-1, with D perhaps TRBD1 or TRBD2 (6 bases each). The CDR3 has 15 residues. V dropped 7 bases and J dropped 5 bases, with 18 bases sitting between them. CDR1 is MNHNS and CDR2 is SASEGT in the germline V gene. CDR3: CASNSAEGGDNEQFF. DNA of the CDR3: TGTGCCAGCAACTCAGCGGAGGGGGGTGACAATGAGCAGTTCTTC.

This clonotype was found many times. The V and J genes are TRBV18 and TRBJ2-7, with TRBD2 identical over 7 bases. There are 13 residues in the CDR3. Germline trimming cut 2 bases from V and 3 bases from J; bases unmatched to any gene: 1. Germline CDR1 KGHSH, CDR2 LQKENI. This CDR3 reads CASSPAGDYEQYF. The CDR3 DNA reads as TGTGCCAGCTCACCAGCGGGAGACTACGAGCAGTACTTC.

This clonotype was seen only a few times. The genes are TRBV5-4 and TRBJ2-7; no definite D call. CDR1 is SGHNT, CDR2 YYREEE, per germline (reference sequence). Trimming took 0 bases from V and 3 from J, leaving 13 bases between them. This CDR3 contains 15 residues. The CDR3 here is CASSLDGSGFYEQYF. CDR3 nucleotide sequence: TGTGCCAGCAGCTTGGATGGCAGTGGATTCTACGAGCAGTACTTC.

This clonotype was seen many times. The rearrangement links TRBV12-3 or TRBV12-4 to TRBJ1-6; the D is unclear. CDR3 length equals 13 residues. Trimming took off 1 base at V and 9 bases at J, with 7 bases between the two ends. The CDR3 sequence: CASSLVGFSPLHF. The DNA of the CDR3 is TGTGCCAGCAGTTTAGTAGGGTTTTCACCCCTCCACTTT.

On this clonotype itself: A much larger clone lies one base from this, so it may be a read error. The rearrangement joins TRBV3-1 to TRBJ1-2; D is uncertain. V lost 0 bases and J 4 bases, leaving 6 bases between the germline ends. This CDR3 is 13 amino acids long. CDR1 and CDR2 from the germline V gene are LGHDT and YNNKEL (reference sequence). The CDR3 DNA reads as TGTGCCAGCAGCCAAGATACAGTCTATGGCTACACCTTC. As protein: CASSQDTVYGYTF.

The chain couples TRBV4-2 to TRBJ2-3; 10 nucleotides align to TRBD2. The CDR3 has 20 residues. Per germline, CDR1 LGHNA and CDR2 YNFKEQ. Trimming removed 0 bases from V and 2 bases from J; junction bases left unmatched: 14. CDR3 sequence: CASSQDRAAGGSIITDTQYF. CDR3 in DNA: TGTGCCAGCAGCCAAGATAGGGCAGCGGGAGGGTCGATAATCACAGATACGCAGTATTTT.

This clonotype has only a few counts. This chain connects TRBV5-8 to TRBJ2-5, with a weak D call TRBD1 (7 bases). CDR1 SGHTS and CDR2 YDEGEE come from the germline V gene. Between the trimmed V and J ends, which lost 1 base and 5 bases, there was a span of 15 bases. The CDR3 length is 15 residues. The CDR3: CASSLRVSGGETQYF. The CDR3 nucleotides are TGTGCCAGCAGCTTGAGAGTCTCAGGGGGGGAGACCCAGTACTTC.

The CDR3, as DNA: TGTGCCAGCAGCTATGGGACAGCTGGGGCCAACGTCCTGACTTTC. It is translated as CASSYGTAGANVLTF. The chain carries TRBV7-9 and TRBJ2-6, with TRBD1 identical over 7 bases. Germline trimming cut 4 bases from V and 2 bases from J; bases unmatched to any gene: 2. The CDR3 length is 15 residues. From germline, CDR1 is SEHNR and CDR2 FQNEAQ (reference sequence).

This clonotype was seen at least ten times. The genes are TRBV19 and TRBJ1-5, with D possibly being TRBD1 (6 bases). Germline V gives CDR1 LNHDA, CDR2 SQIVND (reference sequence). The CDR3 is 14 amino acids. The V end was cut by 5 bases, the J end by 2 bases, with 10 bases between. The CDR3 nucleotides are TGTGCCAGTAGTGATTACAGGGGCAATCAGCCCCAGCATTTT. Residues: CASSDYRGNQPQHF. The complete variable domain, with remaining parts taken from reference TRBV19 and TRBJ1-5, reads DGGITQSPKYLFRKEGQNVTLSCEQNLNHDAMYWYRQDPGQGLRLIYYSQIVNDFQKGDIAEGYSVSREKKESFPLTVTSAQKNPTAFYLCASSDYRGNQPQHFGDGTRLSIL.

Worth noting for this clonotype: It may be a read error: a sequence one base away is much more abundant. The rearrangement joins TRBV10-3 to TRBJ2-1, with D perhaps given as TRBD1 or TRBD2 (5 bases each). This CDR3 has 18 residues. Germline CDR1 and CDR2: ENHRY and SYGVKD. Trimming removed 5 bases at V and 9 bases at J, with 29 bases between. The CDR3 nucleotides are TGTGCCATCAGTAAGTGGAAGGGACGACTCACCGAGGAAGCTGAGCAGTTCTTC. Translating it yields CAISKWKGRLTEEAEQFF.

This clonotype was recorded at least ten times. This sequence joins TRBV2 and TRBJ2-1; TRBD2 agrees at 11 bases. CDR1 is SNHLY and CDR2 is FYNNEI in the germline V gene. The V and J ends lost 5 bases and 2 bases, in that order; junction bases with no gene match: 2. The CDR3 has 15 amino acids. CDR3 nucleotides: TGTGCCAGCAGTAAGACTAGCGGGGCCTACAATGAGCAGTTCTTC. It is translated as CASSKTSGAYNEQFF.